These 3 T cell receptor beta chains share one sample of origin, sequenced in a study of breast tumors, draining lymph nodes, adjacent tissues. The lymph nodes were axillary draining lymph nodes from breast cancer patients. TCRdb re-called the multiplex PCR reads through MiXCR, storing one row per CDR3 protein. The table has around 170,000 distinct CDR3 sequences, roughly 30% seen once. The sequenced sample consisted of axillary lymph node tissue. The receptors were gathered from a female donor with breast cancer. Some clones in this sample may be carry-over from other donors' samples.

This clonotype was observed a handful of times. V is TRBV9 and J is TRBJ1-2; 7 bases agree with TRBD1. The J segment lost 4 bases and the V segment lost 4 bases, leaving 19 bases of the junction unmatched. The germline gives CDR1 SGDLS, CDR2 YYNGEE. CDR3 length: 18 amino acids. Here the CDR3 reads CASSPLVVGGGGVYGYTF. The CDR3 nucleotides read TGTGCCAGCAGCCCCCTCGTCGTCGGGGGAGGGGGCGTCTATGGCTACACCTTC. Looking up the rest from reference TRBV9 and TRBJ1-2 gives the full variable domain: DSGVTQTPKHLITATGQRVTLRCSPRSGDLSVYWYQQSLDQGLQFLIQYYNGEERAKGNILERFSAQQFPDLHSELNLSSLELGDSALYFCASSPLVVGGGGVYGYTFGSGTRLTVV.

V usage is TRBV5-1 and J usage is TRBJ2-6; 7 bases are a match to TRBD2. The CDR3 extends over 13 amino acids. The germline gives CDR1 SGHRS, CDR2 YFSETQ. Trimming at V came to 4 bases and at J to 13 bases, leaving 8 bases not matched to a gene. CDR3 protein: CASSLGVGGVLTF. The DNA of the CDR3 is TGCGCCAGCAGCCTGGGGGTCGGGGGGGTCCTGACTTTC.

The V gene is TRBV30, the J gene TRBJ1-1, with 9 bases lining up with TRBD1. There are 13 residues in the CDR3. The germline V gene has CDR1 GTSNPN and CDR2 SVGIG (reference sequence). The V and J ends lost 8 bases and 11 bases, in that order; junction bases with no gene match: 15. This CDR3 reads CASSQTTGGLAFF. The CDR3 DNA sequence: TGTGCCAGCAGCCAAACGACAGGGGGTTTGGCTTTCTTT. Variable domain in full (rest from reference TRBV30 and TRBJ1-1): SQTIHQWPATLVQPVGSPLSLECTVEGTSNPNLYWYRQAAGRGLQLLFYSVGIGQISSEVPQNLSASRPQDRQFILSSKKLLLSDSGFYLCASSQTTGGLAFFGQGTRLTVV.